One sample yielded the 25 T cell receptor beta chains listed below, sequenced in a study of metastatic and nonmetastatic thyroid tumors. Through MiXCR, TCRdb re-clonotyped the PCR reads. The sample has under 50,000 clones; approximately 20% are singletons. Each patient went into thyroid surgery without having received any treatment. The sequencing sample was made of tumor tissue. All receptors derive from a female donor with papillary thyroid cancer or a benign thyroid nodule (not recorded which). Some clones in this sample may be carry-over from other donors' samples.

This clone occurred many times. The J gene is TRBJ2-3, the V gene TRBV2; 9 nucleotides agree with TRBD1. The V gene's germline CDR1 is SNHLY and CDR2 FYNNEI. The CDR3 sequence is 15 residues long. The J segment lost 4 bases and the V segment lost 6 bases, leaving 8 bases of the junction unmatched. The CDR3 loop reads CASRGDRGWADTQYF. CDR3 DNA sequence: TGTGCCAGCAGGGGAGACAGGGGGTGGGCAGATACGCAGTATTTT.

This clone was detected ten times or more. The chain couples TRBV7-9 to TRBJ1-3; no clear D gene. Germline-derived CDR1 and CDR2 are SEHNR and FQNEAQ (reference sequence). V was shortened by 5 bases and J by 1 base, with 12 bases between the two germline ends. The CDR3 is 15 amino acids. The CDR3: CASSANSGSGNTIYF. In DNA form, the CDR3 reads TGTGCCAGCAGCGCGAACTCGGGGTCTGGAAACACCATATATTTT.

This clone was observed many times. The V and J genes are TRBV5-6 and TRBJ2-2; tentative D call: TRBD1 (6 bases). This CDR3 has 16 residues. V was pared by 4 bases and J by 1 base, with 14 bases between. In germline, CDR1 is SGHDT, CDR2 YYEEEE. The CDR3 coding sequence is TGTGCCAGCAGCCCGTGGTGGGGGCGGAACACCGGGGAGCTGTTTTTT. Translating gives CASSPWWGRNTGELFF.

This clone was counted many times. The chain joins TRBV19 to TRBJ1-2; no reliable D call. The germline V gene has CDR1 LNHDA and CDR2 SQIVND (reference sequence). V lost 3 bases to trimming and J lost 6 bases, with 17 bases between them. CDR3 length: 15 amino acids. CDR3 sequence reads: CASSIPERFGNGYTF. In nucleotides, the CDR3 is TGTGCCAGTAGTATCCCCGAGAGGTTTGGTAATGGCTACACCTTC.

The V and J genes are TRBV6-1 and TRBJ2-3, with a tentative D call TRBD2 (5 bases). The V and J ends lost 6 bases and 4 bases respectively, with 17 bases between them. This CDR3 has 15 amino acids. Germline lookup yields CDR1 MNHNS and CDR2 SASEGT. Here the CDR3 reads CASRNAGGLADTQYF. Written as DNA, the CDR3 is TGTGCCAGCAGAAACGCGGGCGGGTTGGCAGATACGCAGTATTTT.

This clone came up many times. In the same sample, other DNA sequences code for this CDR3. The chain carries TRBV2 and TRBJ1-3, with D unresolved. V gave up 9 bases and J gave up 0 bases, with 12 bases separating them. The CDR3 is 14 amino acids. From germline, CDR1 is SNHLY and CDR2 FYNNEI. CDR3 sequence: CASTEGGSGNTIYF. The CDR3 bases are TGTGCCAGTACTGAAGGAGGCTCTGGAAACACCATATATTTT.

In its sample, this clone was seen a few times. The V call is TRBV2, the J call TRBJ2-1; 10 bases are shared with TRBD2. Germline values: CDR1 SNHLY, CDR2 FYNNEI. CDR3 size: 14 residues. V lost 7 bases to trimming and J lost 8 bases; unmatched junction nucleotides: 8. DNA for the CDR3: TGTGCCAGCATTTATGGGACTAGCGTATATGAGCAGTTCTTC. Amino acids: CASIYGTSVYEQFF.

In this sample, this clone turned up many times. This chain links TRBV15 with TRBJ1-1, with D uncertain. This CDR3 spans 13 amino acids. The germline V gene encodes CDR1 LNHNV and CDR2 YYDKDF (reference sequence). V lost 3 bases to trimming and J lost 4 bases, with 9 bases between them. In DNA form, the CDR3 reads TGTGCCACCAGCAGCCCTTGGGCCACTGAAGCTTTCTTT. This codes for CATSSPWATEAFF.

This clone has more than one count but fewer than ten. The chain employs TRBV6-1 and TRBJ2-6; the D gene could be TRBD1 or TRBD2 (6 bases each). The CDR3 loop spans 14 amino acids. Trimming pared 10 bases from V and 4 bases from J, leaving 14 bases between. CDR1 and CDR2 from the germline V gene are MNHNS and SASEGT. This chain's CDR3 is CAIITGAGANVLTF. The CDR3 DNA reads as TGTGCCATCATCACGGGGGCAGGGGCCAACGTCCTGACTTTC.

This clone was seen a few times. CDR3: CASNVEDQYNEQFF. As DNA, the CDR3 is TGTGCCAGCAATGTAGAGGATCAGTACAATGAGCAGTTCTTC. The gene calls are TRBV12-3 or TRBV12-4 and TRBJ2-1, with unresolved D. The V and J ends lost 7 bases and 4 bases respectively, with 14 bases between them. The CDR3 contains 14 residues.

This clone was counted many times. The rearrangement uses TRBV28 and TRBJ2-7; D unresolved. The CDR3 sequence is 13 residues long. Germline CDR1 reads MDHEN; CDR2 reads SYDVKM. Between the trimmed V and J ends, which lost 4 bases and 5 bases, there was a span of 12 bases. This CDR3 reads CASSSTVVDEQYF. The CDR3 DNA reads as TGTGCCAGCAGTTCCACCGTTGTGGACGAGCAGTACTTC.

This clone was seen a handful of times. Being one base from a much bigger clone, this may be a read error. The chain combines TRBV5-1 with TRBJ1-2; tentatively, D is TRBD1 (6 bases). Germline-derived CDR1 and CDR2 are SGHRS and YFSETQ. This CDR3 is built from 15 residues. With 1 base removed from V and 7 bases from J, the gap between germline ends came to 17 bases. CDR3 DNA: TGCGCCAGCAGCTTGTCCGTAAACAGGGATGGTGGCTACACCTTC. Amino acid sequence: CASSLSVNRDGGYTF.

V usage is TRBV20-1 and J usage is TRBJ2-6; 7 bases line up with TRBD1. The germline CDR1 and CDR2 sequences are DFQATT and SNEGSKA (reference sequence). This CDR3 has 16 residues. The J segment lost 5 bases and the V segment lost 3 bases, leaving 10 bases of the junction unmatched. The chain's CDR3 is CSARTGHFSWANVLTF. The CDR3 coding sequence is TGCAGTGCTAGGACAGGGCACTTTTCTTGGGCCAACGTCCTGACTTTC.

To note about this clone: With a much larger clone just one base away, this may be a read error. CDR3 sequence reads: CVSSLQYGYTF. Here the CDR3 DNA reads TGTGTCAGCAGCTTGCAATATGGCTACACCTTC. The V and J genes are TRBV7-9 and TRBJ1-2; no clear D. CDR1 SEHNR and CDR2 FQNEAQ come from the germline V gene (reference sequence). CDR3 size: 11 residues.

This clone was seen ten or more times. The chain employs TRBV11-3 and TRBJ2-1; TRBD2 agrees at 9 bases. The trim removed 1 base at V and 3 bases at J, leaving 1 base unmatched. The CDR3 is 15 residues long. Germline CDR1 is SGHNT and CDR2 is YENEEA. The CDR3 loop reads CASSLGGGDYNEQFF. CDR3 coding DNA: TGTGCCAGCAGCTTAGGCGGGGGGGACTACAATGAGCAGTTCTTC.

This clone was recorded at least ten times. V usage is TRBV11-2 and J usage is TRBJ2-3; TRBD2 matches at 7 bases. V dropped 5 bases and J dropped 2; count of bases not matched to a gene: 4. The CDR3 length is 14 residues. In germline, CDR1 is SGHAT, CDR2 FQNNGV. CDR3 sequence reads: CASSHRDYTDTQYF. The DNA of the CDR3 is TGTGCCAGCAGCCACCGGGACTACACAGATACGCAGTATTTT.

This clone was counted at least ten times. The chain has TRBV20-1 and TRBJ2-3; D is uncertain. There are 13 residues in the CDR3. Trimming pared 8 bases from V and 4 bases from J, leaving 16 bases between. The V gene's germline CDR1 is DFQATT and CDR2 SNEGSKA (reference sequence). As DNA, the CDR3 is TGCAGTTGGACCAATCCTCAGGCAGATACGCAGTATTTT. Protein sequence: CSWTNPQADTQYF.

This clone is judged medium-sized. Here the CDR3 reads CASSLGWPGQGNGYTF. CDR3 bases: TGTGCCAGCAGCTTAGGCTGGCCGGGACAGGGGAATGGCTACACCTTC. The V gene is TRBV7-2, the J gene TRBJ1-2; 10 positions agree with TRBD1. Per germline, CDR1 SGHTA and CDR2 FQGNSA. The CDR3 is 16 residues long. J lost 6 bases, V lost 1 base, and 8 bases had no gene match.

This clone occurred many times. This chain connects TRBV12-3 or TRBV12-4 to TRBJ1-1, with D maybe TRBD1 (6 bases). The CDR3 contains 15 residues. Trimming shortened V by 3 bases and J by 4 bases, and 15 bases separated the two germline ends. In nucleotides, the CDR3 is TGTGCCAGCAGTTTCCCCACAGGGAGTGGCACTGAAGCTTTCTTT. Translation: CASSFPTGSGTEAFF.

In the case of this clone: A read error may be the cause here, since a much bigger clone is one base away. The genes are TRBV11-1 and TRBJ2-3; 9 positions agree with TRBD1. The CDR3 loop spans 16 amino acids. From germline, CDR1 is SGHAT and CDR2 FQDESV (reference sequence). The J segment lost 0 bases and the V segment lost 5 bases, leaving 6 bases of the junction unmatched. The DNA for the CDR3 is TGTGCCAGCAGCACAGGGGGCGTGTGTAGCACAGATACGCAGTATTTT. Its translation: CASSTGGVCSTDTQYF. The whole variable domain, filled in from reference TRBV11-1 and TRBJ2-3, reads EAEVAQSPRYKITEKSQAVAFWCDPISGHATLYWYRQILGQGPELLVQFQDESVVDDSQLPKDRFSAERLKGVDSTLKIQPAELGDSAMYLCASSTGGVCSTDTQYFGPGTRLTVL.

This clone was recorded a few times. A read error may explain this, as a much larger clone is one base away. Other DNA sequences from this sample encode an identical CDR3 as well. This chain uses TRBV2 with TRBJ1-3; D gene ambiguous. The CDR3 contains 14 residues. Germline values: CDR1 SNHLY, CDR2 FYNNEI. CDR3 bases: TGTGCCAGTACTGAAGGAGGCTCTGGGAACACCATATATTTT. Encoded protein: CASTEGGSGNTIYF.

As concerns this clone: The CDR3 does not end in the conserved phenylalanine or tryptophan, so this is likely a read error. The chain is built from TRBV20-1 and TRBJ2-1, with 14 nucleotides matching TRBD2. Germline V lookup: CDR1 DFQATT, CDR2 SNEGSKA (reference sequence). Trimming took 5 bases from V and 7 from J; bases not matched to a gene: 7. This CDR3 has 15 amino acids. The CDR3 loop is CSALRLAGGTNEQFL. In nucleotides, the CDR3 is TGCAGTGCTCTCCGACTAGCGGGGGGGACTAATGAGCAGTTCCTC.

The CDR3 here is CASSGTADLEQYF. The CDR3 region has the DNA TGTGCCAGCTCCGGTACAGCGGATCTCGAGCAGTACTTC. The chain links TRBV2 to TRBJ2-7; maybe TRBD2 (5 bases). The CDR3 contains 13 residues. V lost 8 bases to trimming and J lost 6 bases, with 17 bases between them. Germline V lookup: CDR1 SNHLY, CDR2 FYNNEI.

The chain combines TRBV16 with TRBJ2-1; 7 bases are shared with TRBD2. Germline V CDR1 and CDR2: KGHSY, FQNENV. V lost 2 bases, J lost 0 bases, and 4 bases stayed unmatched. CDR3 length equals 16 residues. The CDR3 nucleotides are TGTGCCAGCAGCCAAGGTCAGCGGGGCTCCTACAATGAGCAGTTCTTC. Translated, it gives CASSQGQRGSYNEQFF.

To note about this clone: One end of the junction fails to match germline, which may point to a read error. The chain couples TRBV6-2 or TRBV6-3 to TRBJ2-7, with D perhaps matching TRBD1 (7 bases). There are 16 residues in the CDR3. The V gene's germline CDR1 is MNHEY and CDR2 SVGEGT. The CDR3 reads CASTYAGTGTAYEQYF. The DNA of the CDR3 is TGTGCCAGCACTTACGCGGGGACCGGGACAGCCTACGAGCAGTACTTC.